A selection of T cell receptor beta chains follows, all from one sample in a study of cytomegalovirus exposure and HLA in healthy donors. The repertoire was sequenced with immunoSEQ multiplex PCR; TCRdb's copy has only in-frame clones and lacks some. The sample totals 96,000 or so clones. Material for sequencing was PBMCs. All receptors derive from a girl under 18 in good health and CMV-seropositive. CDR3s include the opening cysteine and the closing phenylalanine or tryptophan. A D gene is named only where the DNA matches it firmly.

DNA: TGTGCCAGCAGTTTATCAGGATTGGCTTTCTTT; CDR3: CASSLSGLAFF; J: TRBJ1-1; V: TRBV28; D: NA
DNA: TGCGCCAGCAGCCAAGAGGTTGCCGACAGTGTTAGAGAAAAACTGTTTTTT; CDR3: CASSQEVADSVREKLFF; J: TRBJ1-4; V: TRBV4-3; D: NA
DNA: TGTGCCAGCAGCGAGCTTTGGGGCTTAGCGGGGGAAGCCAACAATGAGCAGTTCTTC; CDR3: CASSELWGLAGEANNEQFF; J: TRBJ2-1; V: TRBV5-5; D: TRBD2
DNA: TGCGCCAGCAGCCTCGGGGGGGATTACAATGAGCAGTTCTTC; CDR3: CASSLGGDYNEQFF; J: TRBJ2-1; V: TRBV4-3; D: TRBD2
DNA: TGTGCCAGCAGCTTTGCGTCGGGTAACTATGGCTACACCTTC; CDR3: CASSFASGNYGYTF; J: TRBJ1-2; V: TRBV7-2; D: NA
DNA: TGTGCCAGCAGTGATTGGGAGCGGGGGGTCCAAGAGACCCAGTACTTC; CDR3: CASSDWERGVQETQYF; J: TRBJ2-5; V: TRBV25-1; D: TRBD2
DNA: TGCGCCAGCAGCCCAATAGATCGGTCCTACAATGAGCAGTTCTTC; CDR3: CASSPIDRSYNEQFF; J: TRBJ2-1; V: TRBV4-3; D: NA
DNA: TGTGCCAGCAATGGGGCCAAAGAATACGAGCAGTACTTC; CDR3: CASNGAKEYEQYF; J: TRBJ2-7; V: TRBV6-5; D: NA
DNA: TGCAGCGTACCAACAGGGAAGGGTGACGAGCAGTACTTC; CDR3: CSVPTGKGDEQYF; J: TRBJ2-7; V: TRBV29-1; D: NA
DNA: TGTGCCAGCAGCCAAGGGACAGAAAAACTGTTTTTT; CDR3: CASSQGTEKLFF; J: TRBJ1-4; V: TRBV4-2; D: NA
DNA: TGTGCCAGCAGCGTAGGACAAATAGCGGATTCACCCCTCCACTTT; CDR3: CASSVGQIADSPLHF; J: TRBJ1-6; V: TRBV9; D: NA
DNA: TGTGCCAGTAGTATCGCGGGGGGCCAAGAGACCCAGTACTTC; CDR3: CASSIAGGQETQYF; J: TRBJ2-5; V: TRBV19; D: TRBD2
DNA: TGTGCCAGCAGCCAGACAGGGGGCGCAAATAATGAAAAACTGTTTTTT; CDR3: CASSQTGGANNEKLFF; J: TRBJ1-4; V: TRBV4-2; D: TRBD1
DNA: TGCGCCAGCAGCTTGGTCCAGGGGTACGGCACAGATACGCAGTATTTT; CDR3: CASSLVQGYGTDTQYF; J: TRBJ2-3; V: TRBV5-1; D: NA
DNA: TGCAGCGTTGTACAACCCACTAATGAAAAACTGTTTTTT; CDR3: CSVVQPTNEKLFF; J: TRBJ1-4; V: TRBV29-1; D: NA
DNA: TGTGCCAGCACCCCCGACGAGCAGTACTTC; CDR3: CASTPDEQYF; J: TRBJ2-7; V: TRBV5-4; D: NA
DNA: TGTGCCAGCAGCTTCTTGCCAGCTAGCGGGGGCACAGATACGCAGTATTTT; CDR3: CASSFLPASGGTDTQYF; J: TRBJ2-3; V: TRBV13; D: TRBD2
DNA: TGTGCCAGCAGTTCACGCAGGGGGCGTAATGAGCAGTTCTTC; CDR3: CASSSRRGRNEQFF; J: TRBJ2-1; V: TRBV6-1; D: TRBD1
DNA: TGTGCCAGCAGCGGGCTAATCCGGGACAGGGCCCTCTATGGCTACACCTTC; CDR3: CASSGLIRDRALYGYTF; J: TRBJ1-2; V: TRBV7-9; D: TRBD1
DNA: TGCGCCAGCAGCCAAGATCCTACACAGGGGTCTGATTCACCCCTCCACTTT; CDR3: CASSQDPTQGSDSPLHF; J: TRBJ1-6; V: TRBV4-1; D: TRBD1
DNA: TGTGCCAGCACCCCACGCCGCGGGTCCGACACTGAAGCTTTCTTT; CDR3: CASTPRRGSDTEAFF; J: TRBJ1-1; V: TRBV7-9; D: NA
DNA: TGTGCCAGCAGCCGCGAATACTTTGCCTACGAGCAGTACTTC; CDR3: CASSREYFAYEQYF; J: TRBJ2-7; V: TRBV6-5; D: NA
DNA: TGTGCCAGCAGCTTCTCTGGGGCCAACGTCCTGACTTTC; CDR3: CASSFSGANVLTF; J: TRBJ2-6; V: TRBV27; D: NA
DNA: TGTGCCAGTAGCACAGGGAGTAACTACTACAATGAGCAGTTCTTC; CDR3: CASSTGSNYYNEQFF; J: TRBJ2-1; V: TRBV19; D: NA
DNA: TGTGCCAGTAGTACGGACAGGGACGAGTGGGTCAATGGCTACACCTTC; CDR3: CASSTDRDEWVNGYTF; J: TRBJ1-2; V: TRBV19; D: TRBD1
DNA: TGTGCCAGCAGCCCCATCCCCATGCGGCCCGGGGAGCAGTACTTC; CDR3: CASSPIPMRPGEQYF; J: TRBJ2-7; V: TRBV6-1; D: NA
DNA: TGCGCCAGCAGCCAAGAGGAAGAAGGACAGGCGGCTGAAGCTTTCTTT; CDR3: CASSQEEEGQAAEAFF; J: TRBJ1-1; V: TRBV4-1; D: TRBD1
DNA: TGTGCCAGCAGCCTTCTCCTAAAATACGAGCAGTACTTC; CDR3: CASSLLLKYEQYF; J: TRBJ2-7; V: TRBV5-6; D: NA
DNA: TGTGCCAGCAGTAGACAACAGGGGGACGGCGGGGAGCTGTTTTTT; CDR3: CASSRQQGDGGELFF; J: TRBJ2-2; V: TRBV11-2; D: TRBD1
DNA: TGCAGCGTCGTGGACACGCTTTCCTACGAGCAGTACTTC; CDR3: CSVVDTLSYEQYF; J: TRBJ2-7; V: TRBV29-1; D: NA
DNA: TGTGCCAGCAGTTACAGCGACAGGTTATATGGCTACACCTTC; CDR3: CASSYSDRLYGYTF; J: TRBJ1-2; V: TRBV6-6; D: NA
DNA: TGTGCCAGCAGTCGAAGGACAGGCACAGATACGCAGTATTTT; CDR3: CASSRRTGTDTQYF; J: TRBJ2-3; V: TRBV6-5; D: NA
DNA: TGTGCCAGCAGCCAGGAAGGTGGCTACACCTTC; CDR3: CASSQEGGYTF; J: TRBJ1-2; V: TRBV5-5; D: NA
DNA: TGTGCCAGCAGCGTAGGCTCGGACACCCTGAACACTGAAGCTTTCTTT; CDR3: CASSVGSDTLNTEAFF; J: TRBJ1-1; V: TRBV9; D: NA
DNA: TGTGCCAGCAGTGACTCGACAGGGCTGAACACTGAAGCTTTCTTT; CDR3: CASSDSTGLNTEAFF; J: TRBJ1-1; V: TRBV25-1; D: TRBD1
DNA: TGCGCCAGCAGCCAGACAGTACGCACTGAAGCTTTCTTT; CDR3: CASSQTVRTEAFF; J: TRBJ1-1; V: TRBV4-3; D: NA
DNA: TGTGCCAGCAGGCCGGGGTACAATCAGCCCCAGCATTTT; CDR3: CASRPGYNQPQHF; J: TRBJ1-5; V: TRBV6-5; D: NA
DNA: TGTGCCAGCAGGGAGGGCTCCTACAATGAGCAGTTCTTC; CDR3: CASREGSYNEQFF; J: TRBJ2-1; V: TRBV7-9; D: NA
DNA: TGCGCCAGCAGCCAAGACAGCGTGAACACTGAAGCTTTCTTT; CDR3: CASSQDSVNTEAFF; J: TRBJ1-1; V: TRBV4-1; D: NA
DNA: TGTGCCAGCAGCCCTCGGGGTCTCTCCTACGAGCAGTACTTC; CDR3: CASSPRGLSYEQYF; J: TRBJ2-7; V: TRBV11-2; D: NA
DNA: TGTGCCAGCAGCCAGACATCGAACACTGAAGCTTTCTTT; CDR3: CASSQTSNTEAFF; J: TRBJ1-1; V: TRBV6-5; D: NA
DNA: TGTGCCAGAAGCGAGTTCCAGCCCCAGCATTTT; CDR3: CARSEFQPQHF; J: TRBJ1-5; V: TRBV6-1; D: NA
DNA: TGCGCCAGCACTAAAACTAGCGGGGTCTACCAAGAGACCCAGTACTTC; CDR3: CASTKTSGVYQETQYF; J: TRBJ2-5; V: TRBV5-1; D: TRBD2
DNA: TGCAGCGTTCTACAGAACCTCGTTGGCACTGAAGCTTTCTTT; CDR3: CSVLQNLVGTEAFF; J: TRBJ1-1; V: TRBV29-1; D: NA
DNA: TGCAGCGTTGAATCGGGCACAGATACGCAGTATTTT; CDR3: CSVESGTDTQYF; J: TRBJ2-3; V: TRBV29-1; D: NA
DNA: TGTGCCAGCAGCTTGGGGACAGACAGGGGGCGTTATGGCTACACCTTC; CDR3: CASSLGTDRGRYGYTF; J: TRBJ1-2; V: TRBV5-4; D: TRBD1
DNA: TGTGCCAGCAGTTCCGGGACAGCAGTTATGGGCTACACCTTC; CDR3: CASSSGTAVMGYTF; J: TRBJ1-2; V: TRBV9; D: TRBD1
DNA: TGCGCCAGCAGCGAAACAGGGTCTGTAGAGTACACCGGGGAGCTGTTTTTT; CDR3: CASSETGSVEYTGELFF; J: TRBJ2-2; V: TRBV4-1; D: NA
DNA: TGTGCCAGCAGCGTAGCCCCGAGGGCGGGGGGGCCCCCCGGGGAGCTGTTTTTT; CDR3: CASSVAPRAGGPPGELFF; J: TRBJ2-2; V: TRBV9; D: TRBD2
DNA: TGTGCCAGCAGCGTAGATCCTCCCATAAGGGGATACGGAAATGAGCAGTTCTTC; CDR3: CASSVDPPIRGYGNEQFF; J: TRBJ2-1; V: TRBV9; D: NA
DNA: TGTGCCAGTAGTCACACTTGGAGGAACACTGAAGCTTTCTTT; CDR3: CASSHTWRNTEAFF; J: TRBJ1-1; V: TRBV19; D: NA
DNA: TGCAGCGTTGACCCAGCGGGGGGCGAAGAGACCCAGTACTTC; CDR3: CSVDPAGGEETQYF; J: TRBJ2-5; V: TRBV29-1; D: TRBD2
DNA: TGTGCCAGCAGTGAGGACACCTACACAGATACGCAGTATTTT; CDR3: CASSEDTYTDTQYF; J: TRBJ2-3; V: TRBV6-4; D: NA
DNA: TGTGCCAGCAGCAGAAACAGGGGTGCGAACACCGGGGAGCTGTTTTTT; CDR3: CASSRNRGANTGELFF; J: TRBJ2-2; V: TRBV5-4; D: TRBD1
DNA: TGTGCCAGCAAGAGAGGGGACACCGATCAGCCCCAGCATTTT; CDR3: CASKRGDTDQPQHF; J: TRBJ1-5; V: TRBV5-5; D: NA
DNA: TGTGCCAGCAGTTATGGTAGGGGCTACGAGCAGTACTTC; CDR3: CASSYGRGYEQYF; J: TRBJ2-7; V: TRBV6-5; D: NA
DNA: TGTGCCAGCAGTGCACTCTCCCAGGGGGATACGCAGTATTTT; CDR3: CASSALSQGDTQYF; J: TRBJ2-3; V: TRBV2; D: NA
DNA: TGTGCCAGTAGTACACAGGGGAGCACAGATACGCAGTATTTT; CDR3: CASSTQGSTDTQYF; J: TRBJ2-3; V: TRBV19; D: TRBD1